These 19 T cell receptor beta chains originate from one sample sequenced in a study of vaccination effects on CD4 cells after COVID-19 (dated by TCRdb to between 2020 and 2023). These TCRs' antigens remain unknown. The ViraFEST assay stimulated PBMC with viral peptide pools and then used TCR sequencing to identify antigen-specific CD4+ T cell clonotypes by expansion. After more than nine days of culture, CD4+ T cells were isolated with the EasySep CD4+ T cell isolation kit. Participants received two doses of either the BNT162b2 or the mRNA-1273 mRNA SARS-CoV-2 vaccine. The library was generated by the immunoSEQ multiplex PCR assay. TCRdb mirrors the immuneACCESS table, restricted to in-frame sequences. Some clones are absent from its copies; in checked studies, under half trace to an unresolved V gene, and the reason for the others is unknown. The sample table contains 57,000 or so clones; only one count was recorded for more than 70% of them. Roughly 1.2% of the sample goes to the ten largest clones.

This sample comprised CD4+ T cells from PBMCs cultured with HCoV-229E spike peptides, obtained after COVID-19 vaccination. The cell subset or site label corresponds to: HCoV-229E spike overlapping peptide pool stimulation. The receptors stem from a human donor who received a COVID-19 vaccine.

The V gene is TRBV10-3, the J gene TRBJ1-2; the match to TRBD1 covers 8 bases. CDR3 length equals 13 residues. The trim removed 11 bases at V and 3 bases at J, leaving 8 bases unmatched. The germline CDR1 and CDR2 sequences are ENHRY and SYGVKD. The CDR3 bases are TGTGCCGCCGGACAGGGTAACGACTATGGCTACACCTTC. It yields the protein CAAGQGNDYGYTF.

This chain connects TRBV19 to TRBJ1-2; 12 nucleotides agree with TRBD1. Germline loops: CDR1 LNHDA, CDR2 SQIVND (reference sequence). CDR3 size: 15 residues. After removal of 6 bases from V and 8 bases from J, the junction contained 10 bases not matched to a gene. The CDR3 DNA reads as TGTGCCAGTAGAGAGCCGGGACAGGGGGCGCGGGGCTACACCTTC. Its protein is CASREPGQGARGYTF. The full variable domain, its missing parts supplied by reference TRBV19 and TRBJ1-2, is DGGITQSPKYLFRKEGQNVTLSCEQNLNHDAMYWYRQDPGQGLRLIYYSQIVNDFQKGDIAEGYSVSREKKESFPLTVTSAQKNPTAFYLCASREPGQGARGYTFGSGTRLTVV.

This rearrangement joins TRBV4-1 to TRBJ2-5; TRBD1 matches 10 bases. Germline CDR1 reads MGHRA; CDR2 reads YSYEKL. J was trimmed by 2 bases and V by 4 bases; bases with no gene match: 4. The CDR3 is 15 amino acids. The CDR3 reads CASSPRDRGQETQYF. The CDR3 coding sequence is TGCGCCAGCAGCCCCCGGGACAGGGGACAAGAGACCCAGTACTTC.

J is TRBJ2-6 and V is TRBV4-1, with 8 bases fitting TRBD1. J gave up 4 bases and V 3 bases, and 8 bases lay outside the gene matches. Germline CDR1 is MGHRA and CDR2 is YSYEKL. This CDR3 spans 17 amino acids. CDR3 sequence: CASSHATGATGANVLTF. The CDR3 DNA follows: TGCGCCAGCAGCCATGCGACAGGGGCCACCGGGGCCAACGTCCTGACTTTC.

Only a few counts were recorded for this clone. The V gene is TRBV3-1 (or the pseudogene TRBV3-2), the J gene TRBJ2-1; D uncertain. CDR1 and CDR2 (germline): LGHDT, YNNKEL (reference sequence). This CDR3 comprises 12 residues. V lost 1 base, J lost 6 bases, and 4 bases lay in between. The CDR3 region is CASSQGPNEQFF. CDR3 bases: TGTGCCAGCAGCCAAGGACCCAATGAGCAGTTCTTC.

The rearrangement joins TRBV21-1 to TRBJ1-3; TRBD1 is the table's D call and was not checked against the DNA. TRBV21-1 corresponds to a pseudogene. The CDR3 is made up of 15 amino acids. The CDR3 DNA reads as TGTGCCAGCAGCAAAAGTGACAGCTCTGGAAACACCATATATTTT. It encodes CASSKSDSSGNTIYF.

The V gene is TRBV5-4, the J gene TRBJ1-3, with D uncertain. CDR1 and CDR2 (germline): SGHNT, YYREEE (reference sequence). The V and J ends lost 4 bases and 1 base respectively, with 9 bases between them. CDR3 length equals 14 residues. This chain's CDR3 is CASSPGLSGNTIYF. Here the CDR3 DNA reads TGTGCCAGCAGCCCAGGACTGTCTGGAAACACCATATATTTT.

The J gene is TRBJ1-2, the V gene TRBV2; 9 positions match TRBD1. The CDR3 sequence is 14 residues long. The V segment lost 6 bases and the J segment 7 bases; nucleotides outside the gene matches: 9. Germline CDR1 SNHLY, CDR2 FYNNEI. This CDR3 is CASRGTGGGGGYTF. CDR3 nucleotide sequence: TGTGCCAGCAGAGGCACAGGGGGCGGGGGTGGCTACACCTTC.

The chain carries TRBV18 and TRBJ1-6; 8 bases map to TRBD1. J gave up 9 bases and V 4 bases, and 5 bases lay outside the gene matches. The CDR3 covers 14 residues. Germline lookup yields CDR1 KGHSH and CDR2 LQKENI. CDR3 nucleotide sequence: TGTGCCAGCTCACAAAGGACAGGGTCTTCACCCCTCCACTTT. Amino acid sequence: CASSQRTGSSPLHF.

The V and J genes are TRBV4-1 and TRBJ1-6; D might be TRBD1 (5 bases). The germline gives CDR1 MGHRA, CDR2 YSYEKL. The V gene lost 2 bases and the J gene lost 11 bases, with 19 bases spanning the gap. The CDR3 sequence is 16 residues long. This chain's CDR3 is CASSQQRTLYGTPLHF. As DNA, the CDR3 is TGCGCCAGCAGCCAACAGAGGACACTCTACGGGACACCCCTCCACTTT.

The chain has TRBV5-1 and TRBJ1-1; 7 bases line up with TRBD1. Germline V lookup: CDR1 SGHRS, CDR2 YFSETQ. After removal of 7 bases from V and 0 bases from J, the junction contained 3 bases not matched to a gene. The CDR3 has 13 residues. The CDR3 DNA sequence: TGCGCCAGCCAGACAGGGATGAACACTGAAGCTTTCTTT. Translation: CASQTGMNTEAFF.

This clone was detected a few times. V gene TRBV7-9 combines with J gene TRBJ2-2; 10 bases are shared with TRBD1. The ends lost 5 bases at V and 4 bases at J; junction bases unmatched: 4. This CDR3 is built from 15 residues. Germline CDR1 is SEHNR and CDR2 is FQNEAQ (reference sequence). The CDR3 spells CASSPGQGGTGELFF. CDR3 DNA sequence: TGTGCCAGCAGCCCAGGACAGGGGGGCACCGGGGAGCTGTTTTTT.

This sequence joins TRBV3-1 (or the pseudogene TRBV3-2) and TRBJ1-1; D is ambiguous. Per the germline V gene, CDR1 is LGHDT and CDR2 is YNNKEL (reference sequence). V gave up 1 base and J gave up 4 bases, with 4 bases separating them. This CDR3 comprises 12 residues. The CDR3 DNA sequence: TGTGCCAGCAGCCAAGTGGGCACTGAAGCTTTCTTT. This encodes CASSQVGTEAFF.

The chain carries TRBV20-1 and TRBJ1-2, with TRBD1 matching over 7 bases. Germline V CDR1 and CDR2: DFQATT, SNEGSKA (reference sequence). CDR3 length equals 11 residues. CDR3 protein: CGSRQGYGYTF. The CDR3 DNA reads as TGCGGGTCCCGACAGGGTTATGGCTACACCTTC.

The chain joins TRBV28 to TRBJ2-6; a weak D match, TRBD2 (6 bases). V dropped 5 bases and J dropped 2 bases, with 13 bases sitting between them. Germline V gives CDR1 MDHEN, CDR2 SYDVKM. There are 16 residues in the CDR3. The DNA of the CDR3 is TGTGCCAGCAGTCGCGGGACGTGGGCTGGGGCCAACGTCCTGACTTTC. It yields the protein CASSRGTWAGANVLTF.

V usage is TRBV9 and J usage is TRBJ1-2, with TRBD1 as a possible D gene (6 bases). V lost 0 bases to trimming and J lost 2 bases, with 11 bases between them. CDR3 length: 15 residues. CDR1 SGDLS and CDR2 YYNGEE come from the germline V gene. The DNA of the CDR3 is TGTGCCAGCAGCGTAGATACAGGGACAAACTATGGCTACACCTTC. This sequence encodes CASSVDTGTNYGYTF.

In this sample, this clone turned up once. The chain combines TRBV28 with TRBJ2-1; the match to TRBD2 covers 7 bases. The V segment lost 10 bases and the J segment 8 bases; nucleotides outside the gene matches: 11. Per the germline V gene, CDR1 is MDHEN and CDR2 is SYDVKM. CDR3 length equals 13 residues. The CDR3 coding sequence is TGTGCCATCGGCGGGGGATCTTACCATGAGCAGTTCTTC. Translating it yields CAIGGGSYHEQFF.

This clone was found a few times. The gene calls are TRBV7-8 and TRBJ2-7; 8 positions match TRBD1. CDR3 length: 15 residues. In germline, CDR1 is SGHVS, CDR2 FQNEAQ. Germline trimming cut 2 bases from V and 2 bases from J; bases unmatched to any gene: 5. CDR3 protein: CASSLSKGQAYEQYV. CDR3 coding DNA: TGTGCCAGCAGCTTATCCAAGGGACAGGCCTACGAGCAGTACGTC.

The chain is built from TRBV9 and TRBJ2-1, with TRBD2 matching over 7 bases. Trimming at V came to 0 bases and at J to 6 bases, leaving 15 bases not matched to a gene. This CDR3 comprises 18 residues. Germline-derived CDR1 and CDR2 are SGDLS and YYNGEE. The CDR3 DNA is TGTGCCAGCAGCGTAGCTCTACTCTCAGCGGGGAGCGGCAATGAGCAGTTCTTC. It codes for CASSVALLSAGSGNEQFF.